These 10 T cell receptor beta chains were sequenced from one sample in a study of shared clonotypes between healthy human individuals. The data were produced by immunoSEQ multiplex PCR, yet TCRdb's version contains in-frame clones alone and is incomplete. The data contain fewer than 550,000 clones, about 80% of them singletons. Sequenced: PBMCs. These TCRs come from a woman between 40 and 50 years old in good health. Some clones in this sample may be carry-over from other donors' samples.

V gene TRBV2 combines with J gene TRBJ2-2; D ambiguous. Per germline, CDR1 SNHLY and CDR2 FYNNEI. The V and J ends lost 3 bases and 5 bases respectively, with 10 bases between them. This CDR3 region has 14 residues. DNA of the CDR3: TGTGCCAGCAGTGAGACCATGAGAACCGGGGAGCTGTTTTTT. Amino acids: CASSETMRTGELFF.

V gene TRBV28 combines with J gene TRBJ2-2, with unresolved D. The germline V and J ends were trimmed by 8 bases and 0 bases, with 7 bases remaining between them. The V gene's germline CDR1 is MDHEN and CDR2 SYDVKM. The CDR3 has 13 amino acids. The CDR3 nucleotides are TGTGCCAGCTTTGGGACGAACACCGGGGAGCTGTTTTTT. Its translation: CASFGTNTGELFF.

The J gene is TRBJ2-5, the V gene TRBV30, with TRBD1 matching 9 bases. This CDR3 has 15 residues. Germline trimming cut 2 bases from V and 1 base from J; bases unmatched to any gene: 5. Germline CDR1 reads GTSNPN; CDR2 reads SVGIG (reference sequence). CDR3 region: CAWSYRGHPQETQYF. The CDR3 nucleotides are TGTGCCTGGAGTTACAGGGGGCACCCCCAAGAGACCCAGTACTTC.

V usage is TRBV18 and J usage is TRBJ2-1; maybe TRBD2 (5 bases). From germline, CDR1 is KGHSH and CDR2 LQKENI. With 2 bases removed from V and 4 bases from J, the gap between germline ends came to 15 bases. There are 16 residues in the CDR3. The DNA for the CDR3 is TGTGCCAGCTCACCAGGGATGGCGGGTCAGTACAATGAGCAGTTCTTC. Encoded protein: CASSPGMAGQYNEQFF.

The CDR3 loop reads CASSRTGGDLETQYF. In nucleotides, the CDR3 is TGTGCCAGCAGCCGGACAGGGGGCGATTTGGAGACCCAGTACTTC. The chain carries TRBV7-9 and TRBJ2-5; 11 bases align to TRBD1. This CDR3 is built from 15 residues. Germline CDR1 is SEHNR and CDR2 is FQNEAQ (reference sequence). Unmatched junction bases numbered 7, after V lost 5 bases and J lost 5 bases.

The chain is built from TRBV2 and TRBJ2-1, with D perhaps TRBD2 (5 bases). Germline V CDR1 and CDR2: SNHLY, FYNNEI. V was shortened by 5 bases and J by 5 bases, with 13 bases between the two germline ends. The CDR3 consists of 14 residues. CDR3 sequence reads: CASSPMRGNNEQFF. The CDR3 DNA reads TGTGCCAGCAGTCCCATGAGAGGGAACAATGAGCAGTTCTTC. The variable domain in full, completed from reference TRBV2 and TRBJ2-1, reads EPEVTQTPSHQVTQMGQEVILRCVPISNHLYFYWYRQILGQKVEFLVSFYNNEISEKSEIFDDQFSVERPDGSNFTLKIRSTKLEDSAMYFCASSPMRGNNEQFFGPGTRLTVL.

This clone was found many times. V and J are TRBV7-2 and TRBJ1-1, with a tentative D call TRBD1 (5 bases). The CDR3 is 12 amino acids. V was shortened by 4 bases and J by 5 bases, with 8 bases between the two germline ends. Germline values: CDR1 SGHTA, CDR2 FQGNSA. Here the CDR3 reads CASSYGHTEAFF. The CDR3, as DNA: TGTGCCAGCAGCTACGGACATACTGAAGCTTTCTTT.

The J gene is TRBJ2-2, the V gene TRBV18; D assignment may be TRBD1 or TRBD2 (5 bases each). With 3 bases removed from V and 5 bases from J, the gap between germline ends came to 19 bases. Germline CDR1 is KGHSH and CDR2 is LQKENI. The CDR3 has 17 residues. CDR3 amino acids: CASSPWDGARSTGELFF. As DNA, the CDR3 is TGTGCCAGCTCACCGTGGGACGGCGCTCGAAGTACCGGGGAGCTGTTTTTT.

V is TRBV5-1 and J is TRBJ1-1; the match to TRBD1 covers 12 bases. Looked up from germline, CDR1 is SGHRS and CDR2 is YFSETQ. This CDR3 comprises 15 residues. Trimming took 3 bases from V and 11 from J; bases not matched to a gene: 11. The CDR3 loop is CASSWGTGGLLLAFF. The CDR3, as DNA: TGCGCCAGCAGCTGGGGGACAGGGGGCCTTTTACTTGCTTTCTTT.

The CDR3 DNA is TGTGCCAGCAGTGGCGGATTCTACGAGCAGTACTTC. Translated: CASSGGFYEQYF. The chain couples TRBV2 to TRBJ2-7, with D hard to call. The germline V gene has CDR1 SNHLY and CDR2 FYNNEI. The length of the CDR3 is 12 residues. Trimming removed 4 bases from V and 3 bases from J, with 7 bases in between.